A selection of T cell receptor beta chains follows, all from one sample in a study of OX40 agonist ivuxolimab in advanced cancers. TCRdb's copy holds only in-frame clones and misses some; the assay was immunoSEQ multiplex PCR. The sample includes over 90,000 clones, approximately 95% of them seen just once. Here the sequenced sample was CD4+ or CD8+ T cells sorted from blood, taken in a trial of the OX40 agonist ivuxolimab. These receptors all stem from an adult with an advanced solid tumor such as melanoma, head and neck, liver or kidney cancer. CDR3s include the opening cysteine and the closing phenylalanine or tryptophan. D genes are given only for firm matches. Part of the rows lack a size; the others show once, few, many or a class for expanded clones.

v_gene	abundance	d_gene	j_gene	CDR3nt	CDR3aa
TRBV5-6	.	.	TRBJ2-1	TGTGCCAGCAGCCCCGGGGAGGCCAATAGGTTCTTC	CASSPGEANRFF
TRBV28	.	TRBD1	TRBJ1-1	TGTGCCAGTTTTTCCTCAGGGGGCTGGACTGAAGCTTTCTTT	CASFSSGGWTEAFF
TRBV28	.	.	TRBJ1-2	TGTGCCAGCAGCTGGGGGACCCACTATGGCTACACCTTC	CASSWGTHYGYTF
TRBV5-5	.	.	TRBJ1-5	TGTGCCAGCAGCTTGGCCGGGGCAGGGAATCAGCCCCAGCATTTT	CASSLAGAGNQPQHF
TRBV27	.	.	TRBJ2-7	TGTGCCAGCAGTTCCGACCTAGGGGGAAAGTTCGACGAGCAGTACTTC	CASSSDLGGKFDEQYF
TRBV7-2	.	.	TRBJ2-3	TGTGCCAGCAGCCCCGGTCGAGATACGCAGTATTTT	CASSPGRDTQYF
TRBV19	.	.	TRBJ1-3	TGTGCCAGTAGTAGGCTGACAGCCAACTCTGGAAACACCATATATTTT	CASSRLTANSGNTIYF
TRBV7-2	once	TRBD2	TRBJ2-1	TGTGCCAGCAGCTCCTCCCTAGCGGAGCCCCAGCAGTTCTTC	CASSSSLAEPQQFF
TRBV5-6	.	.	TRBJ1-5	TGTGCCAGCAGCTCGGCTAGGGGGTCTGGTCAGCCCCAGCATTTT	CASSSARGSGQPQHF
TRBV19	.	TRBD1	TRBJ1-1	TGTGCCAGTAGCCGGGACAGGGACACTGAAGCTTTCTTT	CASSRDRDTEAFF
TRBV7-2	.	.	TRBJ1-2	TGTGCCAGCAGCCCGGGGGACATTATAAACTATGGCTACACCTTC	CASSPGDIINYGYTF
TRBV6-5	.	TRBD2	TRBJ2-3	TGTGCCAGCACCAAACTAGCGGGAGGGCAAGATACGCAGTATTTT	CASTKLAGGQDTQYF
TRBV4-2	once	.	TRBJ1-3	TGTGCCAGCAGCCAAGACAGGGGAGGAAACACCATATATTTT	CASSQDRGGNTIYF
TRBV19	.	.	TRBJ2-1	TGTGCCAGTAACCGGGGTAGCTCCTACAATGAGCAGTTCTTC	CASNRGSSYNEQFF
TRBV11-3	.	.	TRBJ1-1	TGTGCCAGCAGAAAGGGGGGGAACACTGAAGCTTTCTTT	CASRKGGNTEAFF
TRBV2	.	.	TRBJ2-1	TGTGCCAGCCTAACCCAAATAGGTGAGCAGTTCTTC	CASLTQIGEQFF
TRBV7-2	.	TRBD2	TRBJ2-1	TGTGCCAGCAGCCAAGCGGGCATTCCTAGCGGGAGGCGGAATGAGCAGTTCTTC	CASSQAGIPSGRRNEQFF
TRBV25-1	.	.	TRBJ2-1	TGTGCCAGCAGTGAAGGGGGGGCTAGCCGGCAGTTCTTC	CASSEGGASRQFF
TRBV11-3	.	.	TRBJ2-1	TGTGCCAGCAGCTTAGGACGGATCAATGAGCAGTTCTTC	CASSLGRINEQFF
TRBV18	.	.	TRBJ2-5	TGTGCCAGCTCACCAGGAGGCGGAGAGACCCAGTACTTC	CASSPGGGETQYF
TRBV6-5	.	.	TRBJ2-3	TGTGCCAGCAGTTTTAGCCTCAGCACAGATACGCAGTATTTT	CASSFSLSTDTQYF
TRBV6-5	.	.	TRBJ1-4	TGTGCCAGCAGTTCGCTAGGGGCAACTAATGAAAAACTGTTTTTT	CASSSLGATNEKLFF
TRBV6-1	.	TRBD2	TRBJ2-1	TGTGCCAGCAGTGTAATAGCGGGTGGCAATGAGCAGTTCTTC	CASSVIAGGNEQFF
TRBV5-1	.	TRBD1	TRBJ1-2	TGCGCCAGCAGCCGGGGCCCAACGGGACAGTTAAACTATGGCTACACCTTC	CASSRGPTGQLNYGYTF
TRBV4-1	once	TRBD1	TRBJ2-5	TGCGCCAGCAGCCAAGACCGCGGGACAGGGACAAAAGAGACCCAGTACTTC	CASSQDRGTGTKETQYF
TRBV6-4	.	TRBD2	TRBJ2-3	TGTGCCAGCAGCTCCTCACTAGCGGGTGGCACAGATACGCAGTATTTT	CASSSSLAGGTDTQYF
TRBV28	.	.	TRBJ2-5	TGTGCCAGCAGCCCAGGGGTGGGTAGGGACTTC	CASSPGVGRDF
TRBV7-2	.	.	TRBJ2-3	TGTGCCAGCAGCCTCTTGGGGGCCTCAGATACGCAGTATTTT	CASSLLGASDTQYF
TRBV7-9	few	.	TRBJ1-5	TGTGCCAGCAGCGTGGATCAGCCCCAGCATTTT	CASSVDQPQHF
TRBV7-9	.	.	TRBJ1-1	TGTGCCAGCAGCCCTCAAGCCCCGAGTAGCGCTGAAGCTTTCTTT	CASSPQAPSSAEAFF
TRBV7-2	.	TRBD1	TRBJ2-7	TGTGCCAGCAGCTTAGTTGGGACAGGGGACATCGAGCAGTACTTC	CASSLVGTGDIEQYF
TRBV2	.	.	TRBJ1-6	TGTGCCAGCAGCACAGGGCGGAATTCACCCCTCCACTTT	CASSTGRNSPLHF
TRBV30	once	TRBD2	TRBJ2-3	TGTGCCTGGAGTGGACTAGCGGCGGTCACAGATACGCAGTATTTT	CAWSGLAAVTDTQYF
TRBV7-2	.	.	TRBJ2-1	TGTGCCAGCAGCCCGAGACAGGCGAACAATGAGCAGTTCTTC	CASSPRQANNEQFF
TRBV4-1	.	.	TRBJ1-2	TGCGCCAGCAGCCAAGAAGGCAGGCATGGCTACACCTTC	CASSQEGRHGYTF
TRBV9	.	.	TRBJ2-3	TGTGCCAGCAGCGTAGAATTGACGACAGGTTCAGATACGCAGTATTTT	CASSVELTTGSDTQYF
TRBV5-1	.	.	TRBJ2-2	TGCGCCAGCAGCCCCGAGGGCGGGCGTGATACCGGGGAGCTGTTTTTT	CASSPEGGRDTGELFF